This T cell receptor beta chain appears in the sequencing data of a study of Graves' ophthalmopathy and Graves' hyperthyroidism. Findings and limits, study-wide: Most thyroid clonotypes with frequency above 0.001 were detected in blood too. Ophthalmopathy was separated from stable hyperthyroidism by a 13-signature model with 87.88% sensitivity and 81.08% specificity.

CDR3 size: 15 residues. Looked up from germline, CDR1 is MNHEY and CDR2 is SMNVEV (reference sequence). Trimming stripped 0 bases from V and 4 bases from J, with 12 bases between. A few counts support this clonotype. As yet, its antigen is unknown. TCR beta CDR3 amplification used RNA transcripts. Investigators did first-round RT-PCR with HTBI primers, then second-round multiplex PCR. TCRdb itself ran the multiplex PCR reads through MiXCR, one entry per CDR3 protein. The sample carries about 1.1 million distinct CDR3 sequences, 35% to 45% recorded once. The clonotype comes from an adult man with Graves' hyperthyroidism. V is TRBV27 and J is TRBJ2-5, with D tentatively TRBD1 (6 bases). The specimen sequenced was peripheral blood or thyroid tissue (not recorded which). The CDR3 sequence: CASSLSLGAGETQYF. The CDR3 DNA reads TGTGCCAGCAGTTTATCGCTGGGGGCAGGAGAGACCCAGTACTTC.